These 4 T cell receptor beta chains share one sample of origin, sequenced in a study of blood T cells in healthy people across ages. A second roughly 6 to 12 cycle PCR used barcoded and J-beta primers. TCRdb processed the 5' RACE reads anew with MiXCR; each CDR3 protein has one entry. The data contain a few hundred thousand distinct CDR3 sequences, about half of them singletons. Sequencing input: blood. The source of these receptors is a man aged 55 to 70 in good health.

This chain uses TRBV14 with TRBJ2-7; a possible D gene is TRBD1 (6 bases). This CDR3 contains 15 residues. Germline CDR1 SGHDN, CDR2 FVKESK. V was cut by 0 bases and J by 1 base, with 10 bases left in between. CDR3 coding DNA: TGTGCCAGCAGCCAAGATTGGGGGCGGTCCTACGAGCAGTACTTC. It codes for CASSQDWGRSYEQYF.

This clonotype is a singleton in its sample. The gene calls are TRBV6-5 and TRBJ2-3, with 8 bases that match TRBD2. V was clipped by 5 bases and J by 5 bases; unmatched bases: 9. The CDR3 contains 15 residues. In germline, CDR1 is MNHEY, CDR2 SVGAGI. CDR3 protein: CASSRMTSVLDTQYF. Here the CDR3 DNA reads TGTGCCAGCAGTCGTATGACTAGCGTCTTAGATACGCAGTATTTT.

The CDR3 DNA follows: TGCAGCGGGGACAGGGGAGGTGACACTGAAGCTTTCTTT. Translating it yields CSGDRGGDTEAFF. The chain couples TRBV29-1 to TRBJ1-1, with 10 bases aligning to TRBD1. Germline V CDR1 and CDR2: SQVTM, ANQGSEA. This CDR3 spans 13 amino acids. The V gene end was trimmed by 7 bases and the J gene end by 3 bases; junction bases not matched to a gene: 5.

This chain connects TRBV25-1 to TRBJ2-7; 8 nucleotides match TRBD1. After removal of 3 bases from V and 6 bases from J, the junction contained 7 bases not matched to a gene. Germline lookup yields CDR1 MGHDK and CDR2 SYGVNS. The CDR3 is made up of 14 amino acids. This chain's CDR3 is CASSEDRVGSEQYF. CDR3 in DNA: TGTGCCAGCAGTGAGGACAGGGTTGGCAGCGAGCAGTACTTC.